A selection of T cell receptor beta chains follows, all from one sample in a study of shared clonotypes between healthy human individuals. Sequencing used immunoSEQ multiplex PCR; TCRdb keeps in-frame clones, though not all of them. The data hold some 500,000 clones, with around 79% observed a single time. Sequencing was carried out using PBMCs. These receptors were obtained from a woman aged 40 to 50 in good health. Some clones in this sample may be carry-over from other donors' samples. Each CDR3 is given with its conserved first and last residue. D genes are given only for firm matches. Where a row states a size, it is once, few, many or the class of an expanded clone; other rows omit it.

abundance	v_gene	d_gene	j_gene	CDR3nt	CDR3aa
few	TRBV9	TRBD1	TRBJ2-7	TGTGCCAGCAGCCCTCGGACAGGGACGATGCGGTACGAGCAGTACTTC	CASSPRTGTMRYEQYF
NA	TRBV28	TRBD2	TRBJ2-3	TGTGCCAGCAGCCCGATAGCGGGGGACGCCACAGATACGCAGTATTTT	CASSPIAGDATDTQYF
NA	TRBV5-1	TRBD1	TRBJ1-2	TGCGCCAGCAGCCTAGACAGGGGAGGATACTATGGCTACACCTTC	CASSLDRGGYYGYTF
few	TRBV11-2	TRBD2	TRBJ2-7	TGTGCCAGCAGCTTTCTAATCGCGGGAGGAGGTGACGAGCAGTACTTC	CASSFLIAGGGDEQYF
NA	TRBV12-5	TRBD2	TRBJ2-3	TGTGCTAGTGGTTTGGTCCTAGCGGGCCGCACAGATACGCAGTATTTT	CASGLVLAGRTDTQYF
many	TRBV27	TRBD2	TRBJ2-2	TGTGCCAGCAGTCCTTATGGGTCCGGGGGGGGCGGGGAGCTGTTTTTT	CASSPYGSGGGGELFF
NA	TRBV18	NA	TRBJ1-3	TGTGCCAGCTCACCAGAACCCTTCGTGGGGGGCTTCTCTGGAAACACCATATATTTT	CASSPEPFVGGFSGNTIYF
NA	TRBV5-1	TRBD2	TRBJ2-2	TGCGCCAGCAGGAGAGCGGGAGACACCGGGGAGCTGTTTTTT	CASRRAGDTGELFF
NA	TRBV6-5	NA	TRBJ2-1	TGTGCCAGCAGCCGCGGGGATTCAAATGAGCAGTTCTTC	CASSRGDSNEQFF
NA	TRBV11-1	TRBD1	TRBJ1-3	TGTGCCAGCAGCCGGGGACAGCCTGGAAACACCATATATTTT	CASSRGQPGNTIYF
NA	TRBV19	NA	TRBJ2-1	TGTGCCAGTAGTATAAGTCACCTACCCTCCAATGAGCAGTTCTTC	CASSISHLPSNEQFF
many	TRBV28	TRBD2	TRBJ2-7	TGTGCCAGCAGTATTAGCGGGATCGCTCCCTACGAGCAGTACTTC	CASSISGIAPYEQYF
NA	TRBV4-2	NA	TRBJ1-3	TGTGCCAGCAGCCAAGAGTTGGGGGTCAGAAACACCATATATTTT	CASSQELGVRNTIYF
NA	TRBV7-9	TRBD1	TRBJ2-1	TGTGCCAGCAGCCCCAGACAGGGGGGGGACAATGAGCAGTTCTTC	CASSPRQGGDNEQFF
NA	TRBV18	TRBD1	TRBJ2-7	TGTGCCAGCTCAGAACCTCCGGGACAGGGGTCCAGCGAGCAGTACTTC	CASSEPPGQGSSEQYF
NA	TRBV10-3	TRBD1	TRBJ2-2	TGTGCCATCAGTGAGTCCCGACAGGGCGCGAATACCGGGGAGCTGTTTTTT	CAISESRQGANTGELFF
NA	TRBV30	NA	TRBJ2-7	TGTGCCTGGAGTCAAACCACAGGGTTAACCGAGCAGTACTTC	CAWSQTTGLTEQYF
NA	TRBV30	NA	TRBJ2-1	TGTGCCTGGAGTGTCGGGCTAGCGACGGGGCAGTTCTTC	CAWSVGLATGQFF
NA	TRBV7-3	NA	TRBJ1-5	TGTGCCAGCAGCTGGGACAGCAATCAGCCCCAGCATTTT	CASSWDSNQPQHF
once	TRBV18	TRBD2	TRBJ2-3	TGTGCCAGCTCACCGGGACTAGCGGGAGACAAGGGGTTCACAGATACGCAGTATTTT	CASSPGLAGDKGFTDTQYF
NA	TRBV28	NA	TRBJ2-7	TGTGCCAGCAGTTTAGGGCTAGCAGGAACCTACGAGCAGTACTTC	CASSLGLAGTYEQYF
NA	TRBV5-1	TRBD2	TRBJ2-2	TGCGCCAGCAGCTTGGAGGGTAGCGGGAGACCGAACACCGGGGAGCTGTTTTTT	CASSLEGSGRPNTGELFF
NA	TRBV7-3	TRBD2	TRBJ2-5	TGTGCCAGCAGCTTAATCGGGCTAGGTCAGGGAGGGCAAGAGACCCAGTACTTC	CASSLIGLGQGGQETQYF
NA	TRBV20-1	NA	TRBJ1-2	TGCAGTGCTGGTTATGGCACCTTC	CSAGYGTF
NA	TRBV28	NA	TRBJ1-2	TGTGCCAGCAGTTCGGGGCCTCATAACTATGGCTACACCTTC	CASSSGPHNYGYTF
NA	TRBV7-9	NA	TRBJ2-1	TGTGCCAGCAGCGGAGGGGGCCGGGAGTTCTTC	CASSGGGREFF
NA	TRBV2	NA	TRBJ2-7	TGTGCCAGCAGGGAGGGGGGCGCTGAGGCGGGACCCCCCTACGAGCAGTACTTC	CASREGGAEAGPPYEQYF
NA	TRBV5-1	NA	TRBJ2-2	TGCGCCAGCAGCTTATCCCTCAGAGGGGGAGGCGGGGAGCTGTTTTTT	CASSLSLRGGGGELFF
NA	TRBV5-6	TRBD1	TRBJ1-6	TGTGCCAGCAGCTTGGCCCTAGGACAGGGAGCTTCACCCCTCCACTTT	CASSLALGQGASPLHF
NA	TRBV1	NA	TRBJ2-6	TGCACCAGCAGCCTATCAGGAGGAGGGGCCAACGTCCTGACTTTC	CTSSLSGGGANVLTF
NA	TRBV5-1	TRBD2	TRBJ2-1	TGCGCCAGCAGCTTGGCCCCTAGCGGTTACAGCTCCTACAATGAGCAGTTCTTC	CASSLAPSGYSSYNEQFF